This T cell receptor beta chain was identified during a study of T cells in Graves' hyperthyroidism and ophthalmopathy. RNA transcripts yielded amplified TCR beta CDR3 regions. Using the HTBI primer set, a first-round RT-PCR was run on the TCR CDR3. Via MiXCR, TCRdb re-called the multiplex PCR reads, giving one row per CDR3 protein. The data contain 730,000 or so distinct CDR3 sequences, around 19% of them seen just once; the ten biggest clones take up roughly a sixth. This clonotype was obtained from a woman between 50 and 59 years old with Graves' hyperthyroidism that later progressed to Graves' ophthalmopathy. Source material: blood.

The CDR3 sequence is CASSLHRDRGLEGYTF. CDR3 in DNA: TGTGCCAGCAGCTTACACCGGGACAGGGGGCTAGAGGGCTACACCTTC. V is TRBV7-9 and J is TRBJ1-2, with 12 bases that match TRBD1. The trim removed 2 bases at V and 8 bases at J, leaving 9 bases unmatched. Germline lookup yields CDR1 SEHNR and CDR2 FQNEAQ (reference sequence). This CDR3 has 16 residues.